This is a list of T cell receptor beta chains from one sample in a study of blood T cells in healthy people across ages. Via MiXCR, TCRdb re-called the 5' RACE reads, giving one row per CDR3 protein. The sample holds almost 1 million distinct CDR3 sequences, just over 50% seen once. The sample comprised blood. Every receptor here comes from a woman aged 60-75 years in good health. Both conserved end residues are part of each CDR3. The D gene is left open where the match is weak.

>TRBV4-1|NA|TRBJ1-2
CASSQVGDRRYGYTF
>TRBV7-7|NA|TRBJ2-5
CASSFSPWETQYF
>TRBV11-3|NA|TRBJ2-7
CASSVTATEQYF
>TRBV20-1|NA|TRBJ2-2
CSAFRGRANTGELFF
>TRBV15|TRBD1|TRBJ1-5
CATSRGAGTGYSNQPQHF
>TRBV7-9|TRBD2|TRBJ2-7
CASSWGAGGSNEQYF
>TRBV11-3|TRBD2|NA
CASSSRWEAGGIETQYF
>TRBV27|NA|TRBJ1-2
CASSASGTSGGYTF
>TRBV20-1|TRBD2|TRBJ2-3
CSGTSGSSGTQYF
>TRBV7-9|NA|TRBJ1-1
CASSPDRGGNTEAFF
>TRBV5-6|TRBD2|TRBJ2-1
CASSFRTSGRIYEQFF
>TRBV20-1|NA|TRBJ2-3
CGASVAITDTQYF
>TRBV7-2|NA|TRBJ2-1
CASSKPGGYEQFF
>TRBV18|TRBD1|TRBJ2-3
CASSRQGLLGGTDTQYF
>TRBV12-3/TRBV12-4|TRBD2|TRBJ2-1
CASSSHNSGTSGSNEQFF
>TRBV7-3|NA|TRBJ2-3
CASSFSRAGDTQYF
>TRBV15|NA|NA
CATRRVPETYEQYF
>TRBV6-1|NA|TRBJ2-7
CASSGSGILYEQYF
>TRBV20-1|TRBD1|TRBJ1-4
CSARRQGKNEKLFF
>TRBV20-1|TRBD1|TRBJ2-6
CSAAGGFRGGANVLTF
>TRBV20-1|NA|TRBJ1-6
CSARVGLNNSPLHF
>TRBV2|NA|TRBJ1-2
CASRRPRIPRYGYTF
>TRBV5-1|TRBD1|TRBJ2-7
CASSLVGGQDEQYF
>TRBV18|NA|TRBJ2-3
CASSPGQLSTDTQYF
>TRBV6-1|TRBD2|TRBJ2-3
CASSEGLGLAGGPWEGDTQYF
>TRBV9|TRBD1|TRBJ2-7
CASSLGQGSREQYF
>TRBV5-1|TRBD1|TRBJ1-5
CASSVGQGAGQPQHF
>TRBV12-3/TRBV12-4|NA|TRBJ1-1
CASSFSGGSGTEAFF
>TRBV7-2|NA|NA
CASSSPTGRNEQYF
>TRBV12-5|TRBD1|TRBJ2-1
CASGSGTGRNEQFF
>TRBV4-1|NA|TRBJ1-6
CASSQNQGSASHSPLHF
>TRBV24-1|NA|NA
CATSDPRGEQYF
>TRBV9|TRBD2|TRBJ2-1
CASSAGLAGPLNISSYNEQFF
>TRBV20-1|TRBD2|TRBJ2-7
CSARERENSYNEQYF
>TRBV4-3|NA|TRBJ2-2
CASSQDTAAGELFF
>TRBV7-8|NA|TRBJ2-3
CASSAPRADTQYF
>TRBV7-6|TRBD1|TRBJ2-4
CASSTGPRDRGLFAKNIQYF